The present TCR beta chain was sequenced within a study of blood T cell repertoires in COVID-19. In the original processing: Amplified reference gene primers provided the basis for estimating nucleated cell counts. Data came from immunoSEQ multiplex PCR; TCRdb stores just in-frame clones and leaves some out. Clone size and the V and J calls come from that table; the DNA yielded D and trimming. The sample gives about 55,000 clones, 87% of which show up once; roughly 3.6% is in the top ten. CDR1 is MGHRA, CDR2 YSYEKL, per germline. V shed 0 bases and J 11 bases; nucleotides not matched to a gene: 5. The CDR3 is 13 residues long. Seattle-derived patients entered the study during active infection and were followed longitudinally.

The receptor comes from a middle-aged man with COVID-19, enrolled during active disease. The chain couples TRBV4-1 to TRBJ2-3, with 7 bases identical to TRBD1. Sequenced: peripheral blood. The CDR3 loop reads CASSQDRDRKQYF. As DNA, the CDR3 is TGCGCCAGCAGCCAAGATCGGGACAGAAAGCAGTATTTT.